The 19 T cell receptor beta chains below all came from one sample that was sequenced in a study of blood T cells in healthy people across ages. The second PCR ran about 6 to 11 cycles with a sample-barcoded 5' primer and J-beta primers. TCRdb independently ran MiXCR on the 5' RACE reads; one entry per CDR3 protein. Seen here are fewer than 2,000,000 distinct CDR3 sequences, roughly 32% observed once, and the top ten hold about 11%. The sample taken for sequencing was blood. All receptors derive from a woman in her 30s in good health.

CDR3 amino acids: CSAPGASGRTNEQFF. The CDR3 coding sequence is TGCAGTGCTCCGGGGGCCAGCGGGAGGACGAATGAGCAGTTCTTC. This sequence joins TRBV20-1 and TRBJ2-1; 9 nucleotides agree with TRBD2. Trimming took 5 bases from V and 7 from J; bases not matched to a gene: 12. Germline assignment: CDR1 DFQATT and CDR2 SNEGSKA (reference sequence). This CDR3 is built from 15 residues.

This chain joins TRBV28 and TRBJ2-5, with 7 nucleotides matching TRBD2. V lost 5 bases and J lost 2; bases outside the gene matches: 14. CDR1 is MDHEN and CDR2 is SYDVKM in the germline V gene. The CDR3 length is 17 residues. The DNA of the CDR3 is TGTGCCAGCAGTACTGCGGGAGTCGGAGTGGGACAAGAGACCCAGTACTTC. It codes for CASSTAGVGVGQETQYF.

The chain has TRBV9 and TRBJ2-3; 9 positions match TRBD2. With V trimmed by 0 bases and J by 4 bases, 6 bases remained unmatched. Germline CDR1 and CDR2: SGDLS and YYNGEE. The CDR3 is made up of 16 amino acids. Here the CDR3 reads CASSVAYGGRADTQYF. The CDR3 DNA reads TGTGCCAGCAGCGTAGCTTATGGCGGGAGGGCAGATACGCAGTATTTT.

The gene calls are TRBV20-1 and TRBJ1-5, with a tentative D call TRBD1 (5 bases). CDR3 length: 14 amino acids. V was trimmed by 6 bases and J by 0 bases, leaving 12 bases between them. CDR1 is DFQATT, CDR2 SNEGSKA, per germline (reference sequence). CDR3 sequence (DNA): TGCAGTGCCATGGGGGGGTATAGCAATCAGCCCCAGCATTTT. This sequence encodes CSAMGGYSNQPQHF.

V usage is TRBV12-3 or TRBV12-4 and J usage is TRBJ2-2, with D unclear. This CDR3 is 17 amino acids long. The V gene lost 7 bases and the J gene lost 0 bases, with 18 bases spanning the gap. In nucleotides, the CDR3 is TGTGCCAGCATCACCTTCTTTAAGCAGCCGAACACCGGGGAGCTGTTTTTT. Translated: CASITFFKQPNTGELFF.

This clonotype occurred a few times. The V and J genes are TRBV10-1 and TRBJ2-1; TRBD2 matches 13 bases. V gave up 5 bases and J gave up 10 bases; unmatched junction bases: 5. Germline CDR1 is WNHNN and CDR2 is SYGVQD (reference sequence). CDR3 length equals 14 residues. In DNA, the CDR3 is TGCGCCAGCAGTAGGACTAGCGGGGGCGGGGAGCAGTTCTTC. This codes for CASSRTSGGGEQFF.

The rearrangement uses TRBV29-1 and TRBJ1-2, with D possibly matching TRBD1 (6 bases). Germline V gene sequence: CDR1 SQVTM, CDR2 ANQGSEA. Trimming removed 0 bases from V and 8 bases from J, with 16 bases in between. This CDR3 spans 14 amino acids. The CDR3: CSVEDWGAAVGYTF. In DNA form, the CDR3 reads TGCAGCGTTGAAGATTGGGGGGCGGCGGTGGGCTACACCTTC.

This clonotype was counted at least ten times. The rearrangement links TRBV4-1 to TRBJ1-1; D is unclear. The CDR3 runs to 13 residues. Germline CDR1 reads MGHRA; CDR2 reads YSYEKL. Deletions cut 1 base from V and 1 base from J, with 4 bases between. CDR3 amino acids: CASSQGTNTEAFF. The CDR3 DNA reads as TGCGCCAGCAGCCAAGGGACGAACACTGAAGCTTTCTTT.

There are a few counts of this clonotype. V is TRBV20-1 and J is TRBJ1-2; the match to TRBD1 covers 9 bases. From germline, CDR1 is DFQATT and CDR2 SNEGSKA (reference sequence). The CDR3 has 18 residues. Trimming cost V 1 base and J 4 bases; bases outside gene matches: 16. Written as DNA, the CDR3 is TGCAGTGCTAGAGGCGCCGGGACAGGGATAATTAGGGGCTATGGCTACACCTTC. Encoded protein: CSARGAGTGIIRGYGYTF.

The genes are TRBV7-2 and TRBJ2-3; 14 bases fit TRBD2. The CDR3 runs to 15 residues. The trim removed 5 bases at V and 9 bases at J, leaving 7 bases unmatched. The germline gives CDR1 SGHTA, CDR2 FQGNSA. Here the CDR3 DNA reads TGTGCCAGCAGCCCCGGGGGACTAGCGGGGGTAACGCAGTATTTT. It encodes CASSPGGLAGVTQYF.

V gene TRBV4-1 combines with J gene TRBJ2-1; 12 nucleotides match TRBD2. This CDR3 is built from 19 residues. Germline CDR1 is MGHRA and CDR2 is YSYEKL. Germline trimming cut 0 bases from V and 3 bases from J; bases unmatched to any gene: 9. The DNA of the CDR3 is TGCGCCAGCAGCCAAGATGGGCTAGCGGGAGGGGGAATCTACAATGAGCAGTTCTTC. It yields the protein CASSQDGLAGGGIYNEQFF.

The chain couples TRBV11-1 to TRBJ2-3; 10 bases are shared with TRBD2. Germline-derived CDR1 and CDR2 are SGHAT and FQDESV (reference sequence). V gave up 0 bases and J gave up 4 bases; unmatched junction bases: 4. The length of the CDR3 is 16 residues. As DNA, the CDR3 is TGTGCCAGCAGCTTAGCACTAGCGGGACGTGCAGATACGCAGTATTTT. Encoded protein: CASSLALAGRADTQYF.

The chain combines TRBV5-1 with TRBJ2-3; 7 positions agree with TRBD1. Germline assignment: CDR1 SGHRS and CDR2 YFSETQ. The CDR3 extends over 15 amino acids. The junction had 8 bases not matched to a gene; V was cut back by 3 bases and J by 4 bases. CDR3 amino acids: CASSSTGTAADTQYF. The CDR3 coding sequence is TGCGCCAGCAGCTCAACCGGGACAGCCGCAGATACGCAGTATTTT.

This clonotype was found a few times. The gene calls are TRBV9 and TRBJ1-1, with unresolved D. This CDR3 is built from 14 residues. With 3 bases removed from V and 4 bases from J, the gap between germline ends came to 13 bases. Germline V gives CDR1 SGDLS, CDR2 YYNGEE. The CDR3 nucleotides read TGTGCCAGCAGCGCAAGCGGGGTGGGCACTGAAGCTTTCTTT. It translates to CASSASGVGTEAFF.

This clonotype came up a few times. The V call is TRBV20-1, the J call TRBJ2-4, with TRBD2 matching over 8 bases. CDR1 is DFQATT and CDR2 is SNEGSKA in the germline V gene (reference sequence). With V trimmed by 3 bases and J by 13 bases, 14 bases remained unmatched. This CDR3 has 14 residues. The chain's CDR3 is CSARAGLAGGNQYF. The CDR3, as DNA: TGCAGTGCTAGGGCTGGACTAGCTGGAGGGAACCAGTACTTC.

V usage is TRBV4-1 and J usage is TRBJ2-7; no reliable D call. The CDR3 spans 16 residues. Trimming cost V 1 base and J 4 bases, with 17 bases left between them. Per germline, CDR1 MGHRA and CDR2 YSYEKL. CDR3 in amino acids: CASSQVPVAGPYEQYF. In DNA form, the CDR3 reads TGCGCCAGCAGCCAAGTTCCCGTAGCAGGCCCTTACGAGCAGTACTTC.

In this sample, this clonotype turned up a few times. This chain connects TRBV5-1 to TRBJ2-5; 10 nucleotides align to TRBD2. The germline V gene encodes CDR1 SGHRS and CDR2 YFSETQ. V shed 4 bases and J 5 bases; nucleotides not matched to a gene: 11. The CDR3 is 16 amino acids. CDR3 amino acids: CASSPGTSALRETQYF. In DNA, the CDR3 is TGCGCCAGCAGCCCAGGGACTAGCGCATTAAGGGAGACCCAGTACTTC. The full variable domain, rest sourced from reference TRBV5-1 and TRBJ2-5, is KAGVTQTPRYLIKTRGQQVTLSCSPISGHRSVSWYQQTPGQGLQFLFEYFSETQRNKGNFPGRFSGRQFSNSRSEMNVSTLELGDSALYLCASSPGTSALRETQYFGPGTRLLVL.

This chain links TRBV6-4 with TRBJ2-1, with D possibly TRBD2 on 5 matching bases. V was clipped by 6 bases and J by 10 bases, with 19 bases between them. The CDR3 is made up of 14 amino acids. CDR1 and CDR2 from the germline V gene are MRHNA and SNTAGT. CDR3 sequence (DNA): TGTGCCAGCAGAGTTAGCGAGGGCCTCGGGGAGCAGTTCTTC. Translating gives CASRVSEGLGEQFF.

V and J are TRBV20-1 and TRBJ2-1; D not certain. Deletions cut 1 base from V and 7 bases from J, with 17 bases between. Germline CDR1 DFQATT, CDR2 SNEGSKA (reference sequence). The CDR3 runs to 15 residues. This CDR3 is CSARAGANTGNEQFF. The CDR3 nucleotides are TGCAGTGCTAGAGCCGGAGCGAACACCGGGAATGAGCAGTTCTTC.